Below are 5 T cell receptor beta chains sequenced from a single sample in a study of blood T cell repertoires in COVID-19. Clones were sequenced by immunoSEQ multiplex PCR, and TCRdb holds only the in-frame ones, with some missing. The sample contains about 240,000 clones, 85% of which appear only once. Sequences were obtained from peripheral blood. These receptors came from a woman in her fifties or sixties with active or convalescent COVID-19.

This chain connects TRBV9 to TRBJ2-5, with 10 bases aligning to TRBD1. The V gene's germline CDR1 is SGDLS and CDR2 YYNGEE. The V and J ends lost 0 bases and 5 bases, in that order; junction bases with no gene match: 7. This CDR3 is built from 16 residues. The CDR3 here is CASSVETGGTQETQYF. For the CDR3, the DNA is TGTGCCAGCAGCGTAGAGACAGGGGGCACCCAGGAGACCCAGTACTTC.

The genes are TRBV11-2 and TRBJ2-3; 11 nucleotides agree with TRBD2. CDR3 length equals 16 residues. The germline CDR1 and CDR2 sequences are SGHAT and FQNNGV. The V segment lost 5 bases and the J segment 8 bases; nucleotides outside the gene matches: 12. The DNA of the CDR3 is TGTGCCAGCAGCCCAATAGCGGGGGGGTCACCACGTACGCAGTATTTT. It is translated as CASSPIAGGSPRTQYF.

This rearrangement joins TRBV5-4 to TRBJ2-3; a possible D gene is TRBD2 (5 bases). Germline V gene sequence: CDR1 SGHNT, CDR2 YYREEE (reference sequence). Trimming shortened V by 7 bases and J by 3 bases, and 21 bases separated the two germline ends. CDR3 size: 16 residues. The CDR3 loop reads CASGFLRGAGTDTQYF. The CDR3 nucleotides are TGTGCCAGCGGATTCCTCCGGGGAGCCGGGACAGATACGCAGTATTTT.

The chain recombines TRBV19 with TRBJ2-5; possible D gene TRBD2, 6 bases. This CDR3 has 14 amino acids. The V and J ends lost 4 bases and 4 bases respectively, with 13 bases between them. In germline, CDR1 is LNHDA, CDR2 SQIVND (reference sequence). The CDR3 nucleotides read TGTGCCAGTAGTACGTGGGACTCACGAGAGACCCAGTACTTC. It translates to CASSTWDSRETQYF.

The chain uses TRBV18 and TRBJ2-2; 10 positions match TRBD2. This CDR3 has 18 residues. V trimming: 2 bases; J trimming: 6 bases; junction bases outside the gene matches: 12. The germline CDR1 and CDR2 sequences are KGHSH and LQKENI. The CDR3 loop is CASSPESLAGDNAGELFF. CDR3 sequence (DNA): TGTGCCAGCTCACCAGAATCGCTAGCGGGAGATAACGCCGGGGAGCTGTTTTTT. Together with reference TRBV18 and TRBJ2-2, the CDR3 gives the full variable domain: NAGVMQNPRHLVRRRGQEARLRCSPMKGHSHVYWYRQLPEEGLKFMVYLQKENIIDESGMPKERFSAEFPKEGPSILRIQQVVRGDSAAYFCASSPESLAGDNAGELFFGEGSRLTVL.